Below, 29 T cell receptor beta chains from the same sample are listed, as sequenced in a study of CD8+ T cells in alopecia areata. This sample's treatment: oral pan-JAK inhibitor, 5-10 mg twice daily. Isolated RNA was reverse transcribed into cDNA used as the sequencing template. TCRdb's copy holds only in-frame clones and misses some; the assay was immunoSEQ multiplex PCR. The sample gives 250,000 to 350,000 clones, 60% of which show up once; about 0.9% is in the top ten. Specimen: CD4+ T cells sorted from blood, collected around week 54, from a patient treated with tofacitinib. The receptors shown here come from a human donor with alopecia areata.

This clone was observed a handful of times. V and J are TRBV6-5 and TRBJ1-5, with 10 bases that match TRBD1. The CDR3 is 15 residues long. The J segment lost 7 bases and the V segment lost 4 bases, leaving 7 bases of the junction unmatched. Germline lookup yields CDR1 MNHEY and CDR2 SVGAGI. CDR3 amino acids: CASSWTGGQDQPQHF. In DNA, the CDR3 is TGTGCCAGCAGTTGGACAGGGGGGCAAGACCAGCCCCAGCATTTT.

Worth noting for this clone: Its ends do not fully match the called genes, so a read error is possible. The chain uses TRBV6-6 and TRBJ1-1; D unresolved. CDR1 MNHNY and CDR2 SVGAGI come from the germline V gene (reference sequence). The CDR3 has 14 amino acids. This chain's CDR3 is CASSFLTVNTEAFF. The DNA for the CDR3 is TGTGCTAGCAGTTTCCTGACCGTGAACACTGAAGCTTTCTTT.

The chain is built from TRBV29-1 and TRBJ1-2; TRBD1 matches 10 bases. CDR1 SQVTM and CDR2 ANQGSEA come from the germline V gene. The trim removed 8 bases at V and 2 bases at J, leaving 8 bases unmatched. The CDR3 runs to 14 residues. For the CDR3, the DNA is TGCAGCATCACCGGGACAGGGGTAAACTATGGCTACACCTTC. Translating it yields CSITGTGVNYGYTF.

CDR3 sequence reads: CSVDGTNYGYTF. The CDR3 bases are TGCAGCGTTGACGGGACCAACTATGGCTACACCTTC. The chain carries TRBV29-1 and TRBJ1-2; TRBD1 might be the D (5 bases). CDR1 is SQVTM, CDR2 ANQGSEA, per germline. This CDR3 region has 12 residues. Trimming cost V 3 bases and J 2 bases, with 7 bases left between them.

The rearrangement uses TRBV11-2 and TRBJ1-2; 7 nucleotides match TRBD1. The CDR3 has 16 residues. With V trimmed by 4 bases and J by 2 bases, 10 bases remained unmatched. Germline CDR1 and CDR2: SGHAT and FQNNGV. CDR3 bases: TGTGCCAGCAGCTCGAACCGGGACAGCAGAAACTATGGCTACACCTTC. Translation gives CASSSNRDSRNYGYTF.

The chain is built from TRBV4-2 and TRBJ2-6, with D unclear. Trimming left V 0 bases short and J 0 bases short, with 9 bases between. Germline loops: CDR1 LGHNA, CDR2 YNFKEQ. The CDR3 runs to 17 residues. CDR3: CASSQDRAYSGANVLTF. The CDR3 nucleotides are TGTGCCAGCAGCCAAGATCGGGCTTACTCTGGGGCCAACGTCCTGACTTTC.

This clone has more than one count but fewer than ten. The rearrangement links TRBV29-1 to TRBJ2-3; no clear D. CDR3 length equals 13 residues. Per germline, CDR1 SQVTM and CDR2 ANQGSEA. V dropped 3 bases and J dropped 3 bases, with 10 bases sitting between them. The CDR3 is CSVDVRKTDTQYF. The CDR3 coding sequence is TGCAGCGTTGATGTCAGGAAGACAGATACGCAGTATTTT.

V gene TRBV5-1 combines with J gene TRBJ1-2; D might be TRBD1 (5 bases). Deletions cut 0 bases from V and 6 bases from J, with 9 bases between. Per the germline V gene, CDR1 is SGHRS and CDR2 is YFSETQ. The CDR3 length is 13 residues. The CDR3 bases are TGCGCCAGCAGCTTGGCCTGGGACGATGGCTACACCTTC. This gives the protein CASSLAWDDGYTF.

The genes are TRBV7-9 and TRBJ2-1; the D gene is possibly TRBD1 (6 bases). The germline V gene has CDR1 SEHNR and CDR2 FQNEAQ (reference sequence). The CDR3 spans 16 residues. The V and J ends lost 6 bases and 0 bases respectively, with 15 bases between them. The CDR3 loop reads CASRGPGHSSYNEQFF. DNA of the CDR3: TGTGCCAGCAGGGGACCGGGACATAGCTCCTACAATGAGCAGTTCTTC.

The V call is TRBV15, the J call TRBJ2-5; tentative D call: TRBD2 (5 bases). There are 14 residues in the CDR3. Germline V gene data show CDR1 as LNHNV and CDR2 as YYDKDF (reference sequence). Trimming took off 5 bases at V and 6 bases at J, with 16 bases between the two ends. DNA for the CDR3: TGTGCCACCAGCGGCTCGTACGACGGGAAGACCCAGTACTTC. Encoded protein: CATSGSYDGKTQYF.

The V and J genes are TRBV4-3 and TRBJ2-5, with D unclear. This CDR3 comprises 14 residues. Germline V lookup: CDR1 LGHNA, CDR2 YSLEER. Trimming pared 2 bases from V and 2 bases from J, leaving 9 bases between. The CDR3 region is CASSQSARQETQYF. In DNA, the CDR3 is TGCGCCAGCAGCCAATCGGCCAGACAAGAGACCCAGTACTTC.

This chain uses TRBV29-1 with TRBJ2-2; 8 bases fit TRBD1. Germline CDR1 is SQVTM and CDR2 is ANQGSEA. V was clipped by 7 bases and J by 4 bases; unmatched bases: 5. The CDR3 spans 13 residues. CDR3 sequence: CSAQGAGTGELFF. The CDR3 bases are TGCAGCGCCCAGGGGGCAGGCACCGGGGAGCTGTTTTTT.

The sample holds one count of this clone. The genes are TRBV19 and TRBJ1-5; TRBD1 might be the D (6 bases). Trimming took off 8 bases at V and 0 bases at J, with 11 bases between the two ends. The CDR3 has 14 residues. The germline gives CDR1 LNHDA, CDR2 SQIVND (reference sequence). In DNA, the CDR3 is TGTGCCAGTTGGGACACCTATAGCAATCAGCCCCAGCATTTT. Translated: CASWDTYSNQPQHF.

This chain joins TRBV19 and TRBJ1-5; no clear D gene. Between the trimmed V and J ends, which lost 3 bases and 3 bases, there was a span of 9 bases. This CDR3 region has 14 residues. Germline-derived CDR1 and CDR2 are LNHDA and SQIVND (reference sequence). The CDR3: CASSIGSYNQPQHF. The CDR3 DNA follows: TGTGCCAGTAGTATTGGGTCTTACAATCAGCCCCAGCATTTT.

This chain joins TRBV27 and TRBJ2-1; 12 bases are a match to TRBD2. Germline-derived CDR1 and CDR2 are MNHEY and SMNVEV (reference sequence). This CDR3 comprises 16 residues. The junction had 8 bases not matched to a gene; V was cut back by 2 bases and J by 9 bases. CDR3 in DNA: TGTGCCAGCAGTTTAATTGCTAGCGGGGGGGCGAGTGAGCAGTTCTTC. Protein product: CASSLIASGGASEQFF.

This clone has just a few counts. The rearrangement links TRBV4-2 to TRBJ2-3, with TRBD1 identical over 7 bases. The CDR3 spans 16 residues. CDR1 is LGHNA and CDR2 is YNFKEQ in the germline V gene. The V and J ends lost 4 bases and 0 bases, in that order; junction bases with no gene match: 7. CDR3 sequence reads: CASSPSDRESTDTQYF. The DNA for the CDR3 is TGTGCCAGCAGCCCCTCCGACAGGGAAAGCACAGATACGCAGTATTTT.

The chain has TRBV2 and TRBJ1-5; D unclear. The CDR3 runs to 14 residues. V was trimmed by 5 bases and J by 5 bases, leaving 13 bases between them. CDR1 is SNHLY, CDR2 FYNNEI, per germline. The CDR3: CASSPSGLYQPQHF. The CDR3 region has the DNA TGTGCCAGCAGTCCCAGTGGCCTATATCAGCCCCAGCATTTT.

The rearrangement joins TRBV5-1 to TRBJ1-4; 12 bases match TRBD1. This CDR3 has 17 amino acids. Germline CDR1 and CDR2: SGHRS and YFSETQ. Trimming at V came to 4 bases and at J to 3 bases, leaving 7 bases not matched to a gene. In nucleotides, the CDR3 is TGCGCCAGCAGCCAGGGGACAGGGGGCGCTTCTAATGAAAAACTGTTTTTT. This encodes CASSQGTGGASNEKLFF.

The rearrangement joins TRBV27 to TRBJ1-1; possibly TRBD1 for D (5 bases). There are 14 residues in the CDR3. V lost 2 bases, J lost 1 base, and 8 bases lay in between. Germline CDR1 and CDR2: MNHEY and SMNVEV (reference sequence). CDR3 bases: TGTGCCAGCAGTTTAAAGGGGACGAACACTGAAGCTTTCTTT. Its protein is CASSLKGTNTEAFF.

This chain joins TRBV29-1 and TRBJ2-3; the match to TRBD2 covers 8 bases. The germline V gene has CDR1 SQVTM and CDR2 ANQGSEA. With V trimmed by 2 bases and J by 2 bases, 9 bases remained unmatched. This CDR3 contains 16 residues. The chain's CDR3 is CSVELAGGLYTDTQYF. Written as DNA, the CDR3 is TGCAGCGTTGAACTTGCGGGGGGTCTGTACACAGATACGCAGTATTTT.

The V gene is TRBV23-1, the J gene TRBJ2-1; D remains ambiguous. TRBV23-1 is an ORF, and what it does is uncertain. The V end lost 0 bases, the J end lost 5 bases, and 14 bases lay between the germline ends. The CDR3 has 16 amino acids. The CDR3 reads CASSQSCRVWNNEQFF. CDR3 nucleotides: TGCGCCAGCAGTCAATCCTGCAGAGTATGGAACAATGAGCAGTTCTTC.

The V gene is TRBV7-3, the J gene TRBJ1-1; 9 bases agree with TRBD1. The V and J ends lost 0 bases and 4 bases, in that order; junction bases with no gene match: 0. Germline CDR1 reads SGHTA; CDR2 reads FQGTGA. The CDR3 is 14 residues long. CDR3 protein: CASSLTDRGTEAFF. The CDR3 DNA reads as TGTGCCAGCAGCTTAACGGACAGGGGCACTGAAGCTTTCTTT.

V and J are TRBV30 and TRBJ1-1; no clear D. The germline CDR1 and CDR2 sequences are GTSNPN and SVGIG (reference sequence). Deletions cut 4 bases from V and 3 bases from J, with 12 bases between. This CDR3 spans 13 amino acids. Here the CDR3 DNA reads TGTGCCTGGAAAGGACGAGTTTACACTGAAGCTTTCTTT. The encoded protein is CAWKGRVYTEAFF.

This clone was detected only a few times. This chain links TRBV25-1 with TRBJ2-1; 14 bases agree with TRBD2. The germline CDR1 and CDR2 sequences are MGHDK and SYGVNS. The CDR3 has 18 residues. Germline trimming cut 6 bases from V and 8 bases from J; bases unmatched to any gene: 15. The CDR3 is CASSPGLAGGLIPHEQFF. CDR3 coding DNA: TGTGCCAGCAGCCCCGGACTAGCGGGGGGCCTAATTCCCCATGAGCAGTTCTTC.

V usage is TRBV7-3 and J usage is TRBJ1-1, with D possibly TRBD1 on 6 matching bases. Per germline, CDR1 SGHTA and CDR2 FQGTGA. With 6 bases removed from V and 4 bases from J, the gap between germline ends came to 12 bases. There are 13 residues in the CDR3. CDR3 nucleotide sequence: TGTGCCAGCAGTACAGGGAGTCGCACTGAAGCTTTCTTT. Residues: CASSTGSRTEAFF.

The chain combines TRBV5-4 with TRBJ1-1; 7 bases match TRBD1. V was clipped by 4 bases and J by 4 bases; unmatched bases: 22. The CDR3 extends over 19 amino acids. Looked up from germline, CDR1 is SGHNT and CDR2 is YYREEE (reference sequence). CDR3 sequence: CASSRLEGGSISWFTEAFF. CDR3 sequence (DNA): TGTGCCAGCAGCCGCCTAGAAGGGGGCTCGATATCCTGGTTCACTGAAGCTTTCTTT. Looking up the rest from reference TRBV5-4 and TRBJ1-1 gives the full variable domain: ETGVTQSPTHLIKTRGQQVTLRCSSQSGHNTVSWYQQALGQGPQFIFQYYREEENGRGNFPPRFSGLQFPNYSSELNVNALELDDSALYLCASSRLEGGSISWFTEAFFGQGTRLTVV.

V usage is TRBV25-1 and J usage is TRBJ2-2; no reliable D call. In germline, CDR1 is MGHDK, CDR2 SYGVNS. The germline V and J ends were trimmed by 6 bases and 2 bases, with 1 base remaining between them. The CDR3 extends over 11 amino acids. The DNA of the CDR3 is TGTGCCAGCAGCAACACCGGGGAGCTGTTTTTT. Amino acid sequence: CASSNTGELFF. The full variable domain, its missing parts supplied by reference TRBV25-1 and TRBJ2-2, is EADIYQTPRYLVIGTGKKITLECSQTMGHDKMYWYQQDPGMELHLIHYSYGVNSTEKGDLSSESTVSRIRTEHFPLTLESARPSHTSQYLCASSNTGELFFGEGSRLTVL.

This chain joins TRBV2 and TRBJ2-7, with D maybe TRBD2 (6 bases). This CDR3 contains 15 residues. Germline V gene lookup returns CDR1 SNHLY and CDR2 FYNNEI. V was pared by 7 bases and J by 5 bases, with 21 bases between. In DNA, the CDR3 is TGTGCCAGCATAGAATCCACCTGGGAGGTGAACGAGCAGTACTTC. Translating it yields CASIESTWEVNEQYF.

A word on this clone: Other DNA sequences in this specimen translate into the identical CDR3. The V gene is TRBV29-1, the J gene TRBJ1-2, with 7 bases fitting TRBD1. Looked up from germline, CDR1 is SQVTM and CDR2 is ANQGSEA. CDR3 length: 13 amino acids. With V trimmed by 7 bases and J by 0 bases, 5 bases remained unmatched. CDR3 loop: CSARQGANYGYTF. The CDR3 DNA follows: TGCAGCGCCAGACAGGGAGCTAACTATGGCTACACCTTC. The full variable domain, rest sourced from reference TRBV29-1 and TRBJ1-2, is SAVISQKPSRDICQRGTSLTIQCQVDSQVTMMFWYRQQPGQSLTLIATANQGSEATYESGFVIDKFPISRPNLTFSTLTVSNMSPEDSSIYLCSARQGANYGYTFGSGTRLTVV.